Presented here are 30 T cell receptor beta chains from one specimen sequenced in a study of fetal regulatory T cell absence and autoimmunity. Libraries were prepared by immunoSEQ multiplex PCR; TCRdb keeps only in-frame clonotypes and omits some of them. This table has some 50,000 clones, about four fifths appearing once. The specimen was cord blood. The receptor set was obtained from a newborn boy with IPEX syndrome.

The chain is built from TRBV30 and TRBJ1-2, with TRBD1 as a possible D gene (6 bases). Germline assignment: CDR1 GTSNPN and CDR2 SVGIG (reference sequence). V was shortened by 0 bases and J by 3 bases, with 14 bases between the two germline ends. This CDR3 is 15 amino acids long. CDR3 DNA: TGTGCCTGGAGTGTACTGGGGGGGGCGGACTATGGCTACACCTTC. This sequence encodes CAWSVLGGADYGYTF.

The J gene is TRBJ1-2, the V gene TRBV7-9; D is uncertain. The CDR3 is 15 amino acids. Germline assignment: CDR1 SEHNR and CDR2 FQNEAQ (reference sequence). Trimming pared 4 bases from V and 8 bases from J, leaving 20 bases between. CDR3 sequence: CASSSPLQRPGGYTF. In DNA form, the CDR3 reads TGTGCCAGCAGCTCCCCATTACAGCGACCTGGAGGCTACACCTTC.

The CDR3 spells CASLAGVANEQFF. For the CDR3, the DNA is TGTGCCAGCCTAGCGGGAGTGGCCAATGAGCAGTTCTTC. The chain joins TRBV6-5 to TRBJ2-1; 10 bases are shared with TRBD2. J lost 6 bases, V lost 8 bases, and 4 bases had no gene match. The CDR3 is 13 amino acids. Germline V gives CDR1 MNHEY, CDR2 SVGAGI.

The chain is built from TRBV6-1 and TRBJ1-3; the match to TRBD1 covers 8 bases. V lost 5 bases to trimming and J lost 6 bases; unmatched junction nucleotides: 3. Germline CDR1 reads MNHNS; CDR2 reads SASEGT. This CDR3 has 13 amino acids. In nucleotides, the CDR3 is TGTGCCAGCAGTTGGACAGGGCCAAACACCATATATTTT. This encodes CASSWTGPNTIYF.

The rearrangement joins TRBV6-5 to TRBJ1-2; 8 bases are a match to TRBD1. CDR1 and CDR2 from the germline V gene are MNHEY and SVGAGI. CDR3 length: 15 amino acids. Trimming at V came to 4 bases and at J to 5 bases, leaving 9 bases not matched to a gene. The CDR3 DNA sequence: TGTGCCAGCAGTTCCGTGACAGGGGAGGGTTATGGCTACACCTTC. Translating gives CASSSVTGEGYGYTF.

V is TRBV6-6 and J is TRBJ2-7; 9 nucleotides match TRBD2. The V segment lost 2 bases and the J segment 3 bases; nucleotides outside the gene matches: 8. The CDR3 length is 16 residues. Germline V gene sequence: CDR1 MNHNY, CDR2 SVGAGI (reference sequence). The CDR3 loop reads CASSYASGEADYEQYF. CDR3 DNA: TGTGCCAGCAGTTACGCTAGCGGGGAGGCCGACTACGAGCAGTACTTC.

J is TRBJ2-7 and V is TRBV6-5, with TRBD2 matching 8 bases. J was trimmed by 6 bases and V by 0 bases; bases with no gene match: 4. CDR1 and CDR2 from the germline V gene are MNHEY and SVGAGI. The CDR3 runs to 14 residues. The CDR3 coding sequence is TGTGCCAGCAGTTACTCGACTAGCGCGGGCGAGCAGTACTTC. It yields the protein CASSYSTSAGEQYF.

This clone was found a few times. The chain links TRBV5-6 to TRBJ1-2; no reliable D call. This CDR3 has 15 amino acids. Germline values: CDR1 SGHDT, CDR2 YYEEEE. V gave up 3 bases and J gave up 2 bases, with 14 bases separating them. CDR3 in DNA: TGTGCCAGCAGCTCAGGACCCCTTCTAAACTATGGCTACACCTTC. It yields the protein CASSSGPLLNYGYTF.

CDR3 nucleotides: TGCGCCAGCAGCCAAGACCGAGGCGGGGGGCATTTAGCCAAAAACATTCAGTACTTC. Protein sequence: CASSQDRGGGHLAKNIQYF. The chain employs TRBV4-3 and TRBJ2-4; TRBD2 aligns across 8 bases. The germline gives CDR1 LGHNA, CDR2 YSLEER. Trimming took 0 bases from V and 0 from J; bases not matched to a gene: 10. CDR3 size: 19 residues.

The rearrangement links TRBV2 to TRBJ2-3, with D possibly matching TRBD1 (6 bases). V was clipped by 1 base and J by 0 bases, with 11 bases between them. The germline V gene has CDR1 SNHLY and CDR2 FYNNEI. The length of the CDR3 is 16 residues. The chain's CDR3 is CASSEGAGDSTDTQYF. In nucleotides, the CDR3 is TGTGCCAGCAGTGAAGGGGCAGGGGATAGCACAGATACGCAGTATTTT.

The V call is TRBV11-3, the J call TRBJ2-3, with 13 bases fitting TRBD2. The germline V gene encodes CDR1 SGHNT and CDR2 YENEEA. The CDR3 loop spans 17 amino acids. J lost 4 bases, V lost 5 bases, and 9 bases had no gene match. The CDR3 region has the DNA TGTGCCAGCAGCCTGACTAGCGGGAGGTCCTCCGCAGATACGCAGTATTTT. It translates to CASSLTSGRSSADTQYF.

The rearrangement joins TRBV5-4 to TRBJ1-2; 10 nucleotides agree with TRBD1. The ends lost 3 bases at V and 10 bases at J; junction bases unmatched: 3. From germline, CDR1 is SGHNT and CDR2 YYREEE (reference sequence). This CDR3 has 12 residues. CDR3 loop: CASSWDRGIYTF. The CDR3 nucleotides read TGTGCCAGCAGCTGGGACAGGGGCATCTACACCTTC. The complete variable domain, with remaining parts taken from reference TRBV5-4 and TRBJ1-2, reads ETGVTQSPTHLIKTRGQQVTLRCSSQSGHNTVSWYQQALGQGPQFIFQYYREEENGRGNFPPRFSGLQFPNYSSELNVNALELDDSALYLCASSWDRGIYTFGSGTRLTVV.

The genes are TRBV19 and TRBJ1-4; tentatively, D is TRBD1 (5 bases). Germline V gene data show CDR1 as LNHDA and CDR2 as SQIVND (reference sequence). The CDR3 length is 16 residues. V was trimmed by 4 bases and J by 8 bases, leaving 20 bases between them. The CDR3 region has the DNA TGTGCCAGTAGTACCTCTGGGGGTCCTGAGGGGGAAAAACTGTTTTTT. Translated, it gives CASSTSGGPEGEKLFF.

V and J are TRBV7-9 and TRBJ1-6; D unresolved. The CDR3 is 13 residues long. Trimming pared 5 bases from V and 10 bases from J, leaving 12 bases between. The germline V gene encodes CDR1 SEHNR and CDR2 FQNEAQ (reference sequence). CDR3 in amino acids: CASSRIWSSPLHF. CDR3 bases: TGTGCCAGCAGCCGCATCTGGTCCTCACCCCTCCACTTT.

The rearrangement joins TRBV5-5 to TRBJ2-1; tentatively, D is TRBD2 (6 bases). CDR3 length: 15 amino acids. Trimming left V 0 bases short and J 0 bases short, with 7 bases between. The germline V gene encodes CDR1 SGHKS and CDR2 YYEKEE (reference sequence). CDR3 DNA sequence: TGTGCCAGCAGCTTGGACGGGAGCTCCTACAATGAGCAGTTCTTC. Translating gives CASSLDGSSYNEQFF.

The chain is built from TRBV7-2 and TRBJ1-3; 9 nucleotides align to TRBD1. Germline loops: CDR1 SGHTA, CDR2 FQGNSA. V was clipped by 2 bases and J by 6 bases; unmatched bases: 5. This CDR3 contains 15 residues. This CDR3 is CASSLWDRALNTIYF. The CDR3 bases are TGTGCCAGCAGCTTATGGGACAGGGCCCTAAACACCATATATTTT.

The chain carries TRBV4-1 and TRBJ2-7; tentative D call: TRBD1 (6 bases). Germline CDR1 reads MGHRA; CDR2 reads YSYEKL. Between the trimmed V and J ends, which lost 6 bases and 2 bases, there was a span of 17 bases. There are 15 residues in the CDR3. CDR3 sequence: CASSQGRRDAYEQYF. CDR3 nucleotide sequence: TGCGCCAGCAGTCAGGGGCGCAGGGACGCCTACGAGCAGTACTTC.

The chain carries TRBV7-9 and TRBJ2-7, with D perhaps TRBD1 (6 bases). The ends were cut back, 1 base at V and 4 bases at J, with 8 bases in the middle. Per the germline V gene, CDR1 is SEHNR and CDR2 is FQNEAQ (reference sequence). CDR3 length: 13 amino acids. The CDR3 here is CASSLGGRYEQYF. CDR3 DNA: TGTGCCAGCAGCTTAGGGGGGCGATACGAGCAGTACTTC.

This clone appeared once. The CDR3 DNA follows: TGTGCCAGCAGCTTAGTTAGCGGGGGGTACGAGCAGTACTTC. Amino acid sequence: CASSLVSGGYEQYF. The chain has TRBV7-6 and TRBJ2-7, with 10 nucleotides matching TRBD2. Trimming cost V 1 base and J 4 bases; bases outside gene matches: 1. Germline V lookup: CDR1 SGHVS, CDR2 FNYEAQ. The CDR3 loop spans 14 amino acids. The entire variable domain, with the rest obtained from reference TRBV7-6 and TRBJ2-7, is as follows: GAGVSQSPRYKVTKRGQDVALRCDPISGHVSLYWYRQALGQGPEFLTYFNYEAQQDKSGLPNDRFSAERPEGSISTLTIQRTEQRDSAMYRCASSLVSGGYEQYFGPGTRLTVT.

The chain joins TRBV2 to TRBJ1-2; no firm D call. The length of the CDR3 is 17 residues. Germline CDR1 and CDR2: SNHLY and FYNNEI. V was pared by 0 bases and J by 4 bases, with 18 bases between. CDR3 region: CASSEALRSRFPYGYTF. The CDR3 DNA sequence: TGTGCCAGCAGTGAAGCGCTTAGATCCAGGTTCCCCTATGGCTACACCTTC.

This clone was seen more than once but under ten times. The chain has TRBV19 and TRBJ2-7; D may be TRBD1 (6 bases). Germline V gene lookup returns CDR1 LNHDA and CDR2 SQIVND (reference sequence). V was shortened by 5 bases and J by 7 bases, with 21 bases between the two germline ends. The CDR3 runs 15 residues. The CDR3 region has the DNA TGTGCCAGTAGTTTTGGGGACATTGCACGGGGAGAGCAGTACTTC. Its protein product is CASSFGDIARGEQYF.

This chain connects TRBV15 to TRBJ2-5, with TRBD2 matching over 14 bases. Trimming removed 5 bases from V and 5 bases from J; junction bases left unmatched: 7. Germline V gene lookup returns CDR1 LNHNV and CDR2 YYDKDF (reference sequence). The CDR3 loop spans 16 amino acids. The CDR3 sequence is CATSRRLAGGLETQYF. The CDR3 DNA is TGTGCCACCAGCCGTCGACTAGCGGGGGGGTTGGAGACCCAGTACTTC. Supplemented by reference TRBV15 and TRBJ2-5, the full variable domain reads DAMVIQNPRYQVTQFGKPVTLSCSQTLNHNVMYWYQQKSSQAPKLLFHYYDKDFNNEADTPDNFQSRRPNTSFCFLDIRSPGLGDTAMYLCATSRRLAGGLETQYFGPGTRLLVL.

The chain uses TRBV13 and TRBJ2-1; D remains ambiguous. The germline gives CDR1 PRHDT, CDR2 FYEKMQ (reference sequence). The CDR3 is 13 residues long. The V end lost 5 bases, the J end lost 8 bases, and 13 bases lay between the germline ends. CDR3 DNA sequence: TGTGCCAGCAGCCTCGGGCCATTGGATGAGCAGTTCTTC. It translates to CASSLGPLDEQFF.

CDR3 residues: CASTLSDSRSSYNSPLHF. In nucleotides, the CDR3 is TGCGCCAGCACCCTATCGGACTCAAGGAGCTCCTATAATTCACCCCTCCACTTT. The V and J genes are TRBV23-1 and TRBJ1-6, with D unclear. TRBV23-1 is annotated as an ORF whose role is uncertain. Trimming shortened V by 7 bases and J by 0 bases, and 19 bases separated the two germline ends. This CDR3 region has 18 residues.

V usage is TRBV27 and J usage is TRBJ2-5; TRBD2 agrees at 9 bases. V shed 2 bases, J shed 5 bases, and the junction held 0 bases outside the gene matches. CDR1 is MNHEY and CDR2 is SMNVEV in the germline V gene (reference sequence). This CDR3 spans 13 amino acids. The CDR3 loop reads CASSLLAGETQYF. The CDR3 DNA reads TGTGCCAGCAGTTTACTAGCGGGGGAGACCCAGTACTTC.

The chain carries TRBV4-3 and TRBJ1-1; D gene ambiguous. V lost 1 base to trimming and J lost 3 bases, with 6 bases between them. The CDR3 loop spans 13 amino acids. CDR1 is LGHNA, CDR2 YSLEER, per germline. The CDR3 sequence is CASSQAGDTEAFF. CDR3 bases: TGCGCCAGCAGCCAAGCAGGAGACACTGAAGCTTTCTTT.

This clone appeared once. This rearrangement joins TRBV29-1 to TRBJ1-2; possibly TRBD1 for D (5 bases). Germline lookup yields CDR1 SQVTM and CDR2 ANQGSEA. The CDR3 loop spans 13 amino acids. V was cut by 3 bases and J by 8 bases, with 16 bases left in between. The CDR3 loop is CSVDLGELYGYTF. The CDR3 nucleotides are TGCAGCGTTGATTTAGGGGAACTATACGGCTACACCTTC.

Details on this clone: The junction shows a germline mismatch at one end, possibly a read error. The chain recombines TRBV19 with TRBJ2-3, with TRBD2 matching over 12 bases. The CDR3 sequence is 15 residues long. CDR1 LNHDA and CDR2 SQIVND come from the germline V gene (reference sequence). The CDR3 DNA sequence: TGTGTCAGTTCCCCGGGACTAGCGGGCCCAGATACGCAGTATTTT. Translated: CVSSPGLAGPDTQYF.

The rearrangement joins TRBV14 to TRBJ2-5; 9 bases fit TRBD2. Germline V lookup: CDR1 SGHDN, CDR2 FVKESK. V lost 0 bases, J lost 6 bases, and 2 bases stayed unmatched. This CDR3 is built from 14 residues. CDR3 region: CASSQDAGGKTQYF. The CDR3 DNA follows: TGTGCCAGCAGCCAAGACGCGGGGGGGAAGACCCAGTACTTC. Variable domain in full (rest from reference TRBV14 and TRBJ2-5): EAGVTQFPSHSVIEKGQTVTLRCDPISGHDNLYWYRRVMGKEIKFLLHFVKESKQDESGMPNNRFLAERTGGTYSTLKVQPAELEDSGVYFCASSQDAGGKTQYFGPGTRLLVL.

This chain uses TRBV15 with TRBJ2-3; 9 bases align to TRBD2. V was pared by 5 bases and J by 1 base, with 4 bases of the junction left unmatched. There are 15 residues in the CDR3. Germline CDR1 and CDR2: LNHNV and YYDKDF (reference sequence). The CDR3 coding sequence is TGTGCCACCAGCCTTCGGACTAGCGGCACAGATACGCAGTATTTT. This encodes CATSLRTSGTDTQYF.